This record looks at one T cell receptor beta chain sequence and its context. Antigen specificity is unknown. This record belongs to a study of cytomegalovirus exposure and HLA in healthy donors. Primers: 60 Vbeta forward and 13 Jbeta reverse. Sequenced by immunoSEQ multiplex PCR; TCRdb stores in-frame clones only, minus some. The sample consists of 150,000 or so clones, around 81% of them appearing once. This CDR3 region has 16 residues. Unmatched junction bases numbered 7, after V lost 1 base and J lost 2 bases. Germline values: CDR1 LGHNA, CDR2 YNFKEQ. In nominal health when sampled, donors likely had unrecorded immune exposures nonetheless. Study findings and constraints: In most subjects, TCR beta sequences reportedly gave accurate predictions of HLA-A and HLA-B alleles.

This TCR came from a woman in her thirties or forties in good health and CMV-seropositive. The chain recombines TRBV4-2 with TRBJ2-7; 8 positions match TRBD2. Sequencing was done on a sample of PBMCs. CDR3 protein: CASSQALAGVPYEQYF. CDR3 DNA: TGTGCCAGCAGCCAAGCCCTAGCGGGCGTACCCTACGAGCAGTACTTC.